This entry concerns a single TCR beta chain. Its antigen is unidentified. TCR beta CDR3 sequences were amplified from RNA transcripts. A set of HTBI primers served as the primers for a first-round RT-PCR of the TCR CDR3. Each CDR3 protein gets one entry after TCRdb re-called the multiplex PCR reads with MiXCR. The sample lists roughly 290,000 distinct CDR3 sequences, over 15% occurring once. The data were obtained in a study of T cells in Graves' hyperthyroidism and ophthalmopathy. The study, taken as a whole, reports: Model output signaled ophthalmopathy a median 6.5 months ahead of onset. Most thyroid-expanded clonotypes above 0.001 were also found in blood.

Trimming cost V 4 bases and J 6 bases; bases outside gene matches: 6. CDR1 is KGHSH, CDR2 LQKENI, per germline. The CDR3 has 15 amino acids. PBMCs were sourced from more than 9 ml fresh peripheral blood. The source material was blood. The TCR comes from a woman aged 60-75 years with Graves' ophthalmopathy. The chain joins TRBV18 to TRBJ2-2, with TRBD1 matching 9 bases. The chain's CDR3 is CASSQGQGVAGELFF. In DNA form, the CDR3 reads TGTGCCAGCTCACAGGGACAGGGAGTGGCCGGGGAGCTGTTTTTT. Combining the CDR3 with reference TRBV18 and TRBJ2-2 gives the whole variable domain NAGVMQNPRHLVRRRGQEARLRCSPMKGHSHVYWYRQLPEEGLKFMVYLQKENIIDESGMPKERFSAEFPKEGPSILRIQQVVRGDSAAYFCASSQGQGVAGELFFGEGSRLTVL.